The 16 T cell receptor beta chains listed next were all sequenced from one sample in a study of blood T cell repertoires in COVID-19. The table came from immunoSEQ multiplex PCR; TCRdb's copy has only in-frame clones and leaves some out. This sample has about 240,000 clones; around 82% occur once, and the top ten carry 4.7%. The sample taken for sequencing was peripheral blood. Every receptor here comes from a woman between 70 and 85 years old with acute or convalescent COVID-19.

This chain links TRBV28 with TRBJ1-6; perhaps TRBD1 as D (6 bases). The CDR3 has 18 residues. V lost 2 bases, J lost 7 bases, and 21 bases lay in between. CDR1 MDHEN and CDR2 SYDVKM come from the germline V gene. The CDR3 is CASSLMTSLQGQNSPLHF. CDR3 coding DNA: TGTGCCAGCAGTTTAATGACCAGCCTACAGGGCCAAAATTCACCCCTCCACTTT.

This chain uses TRBV7-9 with TRBJ2-3, with TRBD2 identical over 7 bases. Germline V CDR1 and CDR2: SEHNR, FQNEAQ (reference sequence). The CDR3 runs to 14 residues. The V and J ends lost 4 bases and 4 bases, in that order; junction bases with no gene match: 5. This CDR3 reads CASSWERGPDTQYF. The CDR3 DNA follows: TGTGCCAGCAGCTGGGAGCGGGGTCCAGATACGCAGTATTTT.

The genes are TRBV18 and TRBJ2-3, with 10 bases matching TRBD2. Unmatched junction bases numbered 7, after V lost 3 bases and J lost 4 bases. In germline, CDR1 is KGHSH, CDR2 LQKENI. This CDR3 spans 16 amino acids. The CDR3 spells CASSPLAGERADTQYF. The DNA of the CDR3 is TGTGCCAGCTCACCGCTAGCGGGGGAGAGGGCAGATACGCAGTATTTT.

The rearrangement joins TRBV10-3 to TRBJ1-2; 8 positions agree with TRBD1. V trimming: 0 bases; J trimming: 4 bases; junction bases outside the gene matches: 10. CDR3 length equals 17 residues. The V gene's germline CDR1 is ENHRY and CDR2 SYGVKD. The CDR3 nucleotides read TGTGCCATCAGTGAGTCGGCGGCGGCAGGGGGCCCCTATGGCTACACCTTC. Translation gives CAISESAAAGGPYGYTF.

V is TRBV11-3 and J is TRBJ1-1; D might be TRBD1 (5 bases). This CDR3 comprises 16 residues. V shed 1 base and J shed 4 bases, with 16 bases lying between them. Germline V gives CDR1 SGHNT, CDR2 YENEEA. The CDR3, as DNA: TGTGCCAGCAGCTTAGGATCCCCCGGGGGGACCACTGAAGCTTTCTTT. Translated: CASSLGSPGGTTEAFF.

The rearrangement joins TRBV7-9 to TRBJ1-1; 9 bases match TRBD1. Trimming took 5 bases from V and 4 from J; bases not matched to a gene: 14. The CDR3 consists of 17 residues. The germline V gene encodes CDR1 SEHNR and CDR2 FQNEAQ (reference sequence). CDR3 amino acids: CASSPEGQGAVGTEAFF. The CDR3 DNA reads as TGTGCCAGCAGCCCAGAGGGACAGGGTGCAGTTGGCACTGAAGCTTTCTTT.

This rearrangement joins TRBV5-1 to TRBJ2-7; possible D gene TRBD1, 5 bases. The CDR3 consists of 15 residues. Trimming took off 0 bases at V and 5 bases at J, with 15 bases between the two ends. Looked up from germline, CDR1 is SGHRS and CDR2 is YFSETQ. As DNA, the CDR3 is TGCGCCAGCAGCTTGGGACGGGCAATGACAGACGAGCAGTACTTC. Its protein is CASSLGRAMTDEQYF.

The V gene is TRBV5-1, the J gene TRBJ1-2, with TRBD1 as a possible D gene (6 bases). Germline loops: CDR1 SGHRS, CDR2 YFSETQ. V was cut by 0 bases and J by 8 bases, with 14 bases left in between. The CDR3 totals 14 residues. CDR3 sequence: CASSLELGARGYTF. CDR3 nucleotides: TGCGCCAGCAGCTTGGAATTGGGGGCTCGAGGCTACACCTTC.

The chain links TRBV7-2 to TRBJ2-1; 8 nucleotides line up with TRBD2. CDR3 size: 16 residues. V lost 1 base, J lost 9 bases, and 11 bases stayed unmatched. CDR1 SGHTA and CDR2 FQGNSA come from the germline V gene. The CDR3 DNA reads TGTGCCAGCAGCTTAGTAGAGCGGGGGCCCCTCATTGAGCAGTTCTTC. Protein: CASSLVERGPLIEQFF.

The chain uses TRBV9 and TRBJ2-3, with 13 bases aligning to TRBD2. This CDR3 region has 17 residues. Germline loops: CDR1 SGDLS, CDR2 YYNGEE. V trimming: 3 bases; J trimming: 1 base; junction bases outside the gene matches: 5. The CDR3 region is CASSARLAGGRTDTQYF. Here the CDR3 DNA reads TGTGCCAGCAGCGCTAGACTAGCGGGGGGCCGCACAGATACGCAGTATTTT.

This clone was observed once. DNA for the CDR3: TGTGCCAGTCGAACCGGGACAGGGGTCAGCAACACCGGGGAGCTGTTTTTT. Its translation: CASRTGTGVSNTGELFF. The chain links TRBV19 to TRBJ2-2; 10 bases line up with TRBD1. V gave up 8 bases and J gave up 2 bases; unmatched junction bases: 11. The CDR3 totals 17 residues. Germline CDR1 reads LNHDA; CDR2 reads SQIVND (reference sequence).

The V gene is TRBV5-1, the J gene TRBJ2-7; D possibly corresponds to TRBD1 (5 bases). Germline CDR1 reads SGHRS; CDR2 reads YFSETQ. This CDR3 has 15 amino acids. The V and J ends lost 4 bases and 2 bases respectively, with 16 bases between them. This CDR3 reads CASSVQVVGAYEQYF. As DNA, the CDR3 is TGCGCCAGCAGCGTACAGGTAGTTGGGGCCTACGAGCAGTACTTC.

This chain joins TRBV4-1 and TRBJ2-7, with 12 bases aligning to TRBD2. Losses at the gene ends were 1 base for V and 7 bases for J; bases not matched to a gene: 8. CDR3 length equals 16 residues. Germline CDR1 MGHRA, CDR2 YSYEKL. In DNA form, the CDR3 reads TGCGCCAGCAGCCAAGGACTAGCGGGGGCCCAGGGGGAGCAGTACTTC. It codes for CASSQGLAGAQGEQYF.

This rearrangement joins TRBV7-6 to TRBJ2-7; 7 bases are a match to TRBD1. Per germline, CDR1 SGHVS and CDR2 FNYEAQ. The CDR3 is 16 residues long. V lost 1 base and J lost 3; bases outside the gene matches: 9. The CDR3 protein is CASSLGFGTVSYEQYF. The CDR3 DNA reads as TGTGCCAGCAGCTTAGGGTTCGGGACAGTGAGCTACGAGCAGTACTTC.

For the CDR3, the DNA is TGTGCCACCAGCAACCTCAGGGGTGGAACTGAAGCTTTCTTT. Translated, it gives CATSNLRGGTEAFF. The chain recombines TRBV15 with TRBJ1-1; TRBD1 might be the D (6 bases). The CDR3 length is 14 residues. V was clipped by 4 bases and J by 5 bases, with 14 bases between them. The V gene's germline CDR1 is LNHNV and CDR2 YYDKDF (reference sequence).

This chain joins TRBV6-5 and TRBJ2-7; a possible D gene is TRBD1 (6 bases). Trimming removed 6 bases at V and 3 bases at J, with 18 bases between. This CDR3 spans 15 amino acids. Germline CDR1 reads MNHEY; CDR2 reads SVGAGI. The CDR3 DNA reads TGTGCCAGCAGCTCTGGACAGAGTAAACTCTACGAGCAGTACTTC. Translation: CASSSGQSKLYEQYF.